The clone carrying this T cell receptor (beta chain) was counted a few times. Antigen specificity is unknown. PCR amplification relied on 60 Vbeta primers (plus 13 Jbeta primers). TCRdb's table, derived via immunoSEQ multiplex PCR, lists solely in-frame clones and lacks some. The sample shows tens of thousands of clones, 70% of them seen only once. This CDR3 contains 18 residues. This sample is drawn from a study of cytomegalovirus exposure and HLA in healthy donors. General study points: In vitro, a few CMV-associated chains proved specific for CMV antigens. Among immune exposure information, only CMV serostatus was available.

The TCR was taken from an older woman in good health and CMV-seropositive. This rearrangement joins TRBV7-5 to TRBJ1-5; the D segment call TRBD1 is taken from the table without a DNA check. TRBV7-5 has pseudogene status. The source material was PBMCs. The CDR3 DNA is TGTGCCACCTACCCTTCTTCCGCGAGCGCTCAGGGCGATCAGCCCCAGCATTTT. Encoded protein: CATYPSSASAQGDQPQHF.